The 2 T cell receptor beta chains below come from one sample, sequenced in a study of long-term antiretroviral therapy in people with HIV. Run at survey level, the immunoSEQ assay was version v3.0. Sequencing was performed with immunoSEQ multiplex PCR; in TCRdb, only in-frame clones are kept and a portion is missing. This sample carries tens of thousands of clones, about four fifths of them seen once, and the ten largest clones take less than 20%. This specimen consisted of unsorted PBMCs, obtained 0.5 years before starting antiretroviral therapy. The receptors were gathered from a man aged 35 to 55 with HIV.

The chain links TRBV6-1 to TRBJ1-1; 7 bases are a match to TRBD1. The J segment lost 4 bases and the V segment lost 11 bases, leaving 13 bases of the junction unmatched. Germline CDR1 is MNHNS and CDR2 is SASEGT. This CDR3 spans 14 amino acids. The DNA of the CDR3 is TGTGCCTACCGGGACAGTAGGAAGGGCACTGAAGCTTTCTTT. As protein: CAYRDSRKGTEAFF.

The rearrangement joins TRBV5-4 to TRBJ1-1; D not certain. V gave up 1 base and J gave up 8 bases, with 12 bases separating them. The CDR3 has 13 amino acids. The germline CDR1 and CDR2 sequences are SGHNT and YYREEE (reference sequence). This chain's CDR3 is CASSLKSGSEAFF. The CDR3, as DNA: TGTGCCAGCAGCTTGAAGTCGGGGAGCGAAGCTTTCTTT.